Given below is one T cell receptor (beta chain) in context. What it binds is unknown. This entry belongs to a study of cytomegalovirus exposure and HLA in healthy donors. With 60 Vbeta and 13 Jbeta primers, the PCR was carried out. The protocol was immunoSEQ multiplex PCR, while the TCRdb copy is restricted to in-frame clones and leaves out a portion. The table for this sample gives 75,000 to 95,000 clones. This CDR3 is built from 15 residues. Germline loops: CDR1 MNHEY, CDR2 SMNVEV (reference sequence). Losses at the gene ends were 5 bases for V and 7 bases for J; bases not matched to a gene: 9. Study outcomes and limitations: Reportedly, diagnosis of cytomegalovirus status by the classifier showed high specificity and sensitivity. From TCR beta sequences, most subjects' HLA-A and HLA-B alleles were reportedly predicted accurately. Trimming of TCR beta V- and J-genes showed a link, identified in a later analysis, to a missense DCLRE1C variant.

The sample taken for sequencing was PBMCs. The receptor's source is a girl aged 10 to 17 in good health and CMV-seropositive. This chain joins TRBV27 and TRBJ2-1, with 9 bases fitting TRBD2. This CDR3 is CASSPGLALQNEQFF. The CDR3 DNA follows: TGTGCCAGCAGTCCGGGACTAGCTTTGCAAAATGAGCAGTTCTTC.